This T cell receptor beta chain was profiled in a study of control samples from healthy donors and cancer patients. TCRdb's copy holds only in-frame clones and misses some; the assay was immunoSEQ multiplex PCR. The table records 95,000 to 100,000 clones, roughly 89% of them present only once. Germline CDR1 reads MNHEY; CDR2 reads SVGEGT. V was clipped by 6 bases and J by 0 bases, with 9 bases between them. There are 14 residues in the CDR3. This TCR derives from a man between 25 and 39 years old in good health. The sample consisted of blood. The chain couples TRBV6-2 or TRBV6-3 to TRBJ1-3; D perhaps matches TRBD1 (6 bases). CDR3 protein: CASSDRSSGNTIYF. CDR3 in DNA: TGTGCCAGCAGCGACAGGAGCTCTGGAAACACCATATATTTT.